A single sample is the source of the 14 T cell receptor beta chains below, sequenced in a study of T cell repertoires in ileal Crohn's disease. Assay used: immunoSEQ multiplex PCR; TCRdb lists only in-frame clones, some missing. Altogether about 14,000 clones are present, around four fifths being singletons, with the ten largest covering over 6%. The specimen sequenced was ileal tissue. These receptors came from an adult with Crohn's disease.

CDR3 nucleotides: TGTGCCAGCAGTTACTCGAGGCCGACCCCCTACGAGCAGTACTTC. This codes for CASSYSRPTPYEQYF. This chain joins TRBV6-5 and TRBJ2-7; D ambiguous. Germline assignment: CDR1 MNHEY and CDR2 SVGAGI. Deletions cut 0 bases from V and 2 bases from J, with 11 bases between. The CDR3 loop spans 15 amino acids.

The chain uses TRBV5-5 and TRBJ2-3; TRBD1 is a possible D gene (6 bases). This CDR3 is 15 amino acids long. V dropped 5 bases and J dropped 0 bases, with 13 bases sitting between them. The germline gives CDR1 SGHKS, CDR2 YYEKEE (reference sequence). CDR3 bases: TGTGCCAGCAGGGTCGAGGGGGTCAGCACAGATACGCAGTATTTT. Its translation is CASRVEGVSTDTQYF.

This clone was seen a single time. The chain links TRBV5-6 to TRBJ2-7; 9 positions match TRBD1. J lost 5 bases, V lost 3 bases, and 6 bases had no gene match. Germline V gives CDR1 SGHDT, CDR2 YYEEEE. The CDR3 contains 14 residues. The CDR3 DNA reads as TGTGCCAGCAGCTCTTCGGGACAGGGAAACGAGCAGTACTTC. It encodes CASSSSGQGNEQYF.

J is TRBJ1-2 and V is TRBV27; a weak D match, TRBD1 (5 bases). Germline V CDR1 and CDR2: MNHEY, SMNVEV (reference sequence). Trimming cost V 10 bases and J 1 base, with 7 bases left between them. The CDR3 extends over 11 amino acids. CDR3 amino acids: CATQDNYGYTF. CDR3 coding DNA: TGTGCCACACAGGATAACTATGGCTACACCTTC.

The CDR3 sequence is CASSYGTGGTYEQYF. The DNA for the CDR3 is TGCGCCAGCAGCTACGGGACAGGGGGCACCTACGAGCAGTACTTC. V is TRBV5-1 and J is TRBJ2-7, with TRBD1 identical over 12 bases. This CDR3 comprises 15 residues. Germline CDR1 is SGHRS and CDR2 is YFSETQ. J was trimmed by 2 bases and V by 3 bases; bases with no gene match: 3.

The rearrangement uses TRBV5-1 and TRBJ1-2; perhaps TRBD1 as D (6 bases). The V end lost 4 bases, the J end lost 8 bases, and 24 bases lay between the germline ends. Germline V gene lookup returns CDR1 SGHRS and CDR2 YFSETQ. The CDR3 sequence is 16 residues long. The CDR3 DNA reads as TGCGCCAGCAGCCCCTCTTTGCGGGGGCTTACCGGGGGCTACACCTTC. It is translated as CASSPSLRGLTGGYTF. The complete variable domain, with remaining parts taken from reference TRBV5-1 and TRBJ1-2, reads KAGVTQTPRYLIKTRGQQVTLSCSPISGHRSVSWYQQTPGQGLQFLFEYFSETQRNKGNFPGRFSGRQFSNSRSEMNVSTLELGDSALYLCASSPSLRGLTGGYTFGSGTRLTVV.

This chain connects TRBV6-1 to TRBJ2-1, with 10 bases fitting TRBD1. Trimming took 4 bases from V and 15 from J; bases not matched to a gene: 9. Germline loops: CDR1 MNHNS, CDR2 SASEGT. The CDR3 covers 13 residues. The CDR3 spells CASSVGDRGLRFF. CDR3 DNA sequence: TGTGCCAGCAGTGTAGGGGACAGGGGTCTTAGGTTCTTC.

Comment on this clone: One end of the junction varies from germline; a read error may be responsible. This chain joins TRBV7-7 and TRBJ2-1, with 9 bases aligning to TRBD1. This CDR3 spans 15 amino acids. The germline V gene encodes CDR1 SSHAT and CDR2 FNYEAQ (reference sequence). CDR3 nucleotide sequence: TGTGCTAGCAGCCCAGTACCGGGACAGGGCAATGAGCAGTTCTTC. Protein: CASSPVPGQGNEQFF.

This chain links TRBV28 with TRBJ1-4; 9 bases are shared with TRBD1. Germline V gene sequence: CDR1 MDHEN, CDR2 SYDVKM. J gave up 14 bases and V 6 bases, and 13 bases lay outside the gene matches. This CDR3 comprises 14 residues. For the CDR3, the DNA is TGTGCCAGCAGCCTGACAGGGGGTGGGAAAGGGCTGTTTTTT. Amino acid sequence: CASSLTGGGKGLFF.

The chain has TRBV6-1 and TRBJ2-3; D may be TRBD2 (6 bases). Germline CDR1 MNHNS, CDR2 SASEGT. CDR3 length: 13 amino acids. Trimming took off 6 bases at V and 7 bases at J, with 14 bases between the two ends. The CDR3 coding sequence is TGTGCCAGCAGCGTAAGCGGGCCAAATACGCAGTATTTT. Translated, it gives CASSVSGPNTQYF.

V is TRBV5-1 and J is TRBJ1-4; TRBD1 is a possible D gene (5 bases). The V and J ends lost 0 bases and 2 bases respectively, with 11 bases between them. CDR1 SGHRS and CDR2 YFSETQ come from the germline V gene. The CDR3 runs to 16 residues. CDR3 region: CASSLGGTGTNEKLFF. CDR3 nucleotide sequence: TGCGCCAGCAGCTTGGGCGGGACCGGGACTAATGAAAAACTGTTTTTT.

V is TRBV10-1 and J is TRBJ1-1; D possibly corresponds to TRBD1 (5 bases). The CDR3 is 14 residues long. Germline assignment: CDR1 WNHNN and CDR2 SYGVQD (reference sequence). Trimming cost V 5 bases and J 4 bases, with 14 bases left between them. CDR3 sequence reads: CASSPDMTSTEAFF. CDR3 coding DNA: TGCGCCAGCAGTCCGGACATGACAAGCACTGAAGCTTTCTTT.

The genes are TRBV4-2 and TRBJ2-2; D is perhaps TRBD2 (5 bases). CDR3 size: 15 residues. Trimming cost V 5 bases and J 2 bases, with 12 bases left between them. Per the germline V gene, CDR1 is LGHNA and CDR2 is YNFKEQ. The CDR3 DNA sequence: TGTGCCAGCAGCTCTACGGACTTCAACACCGGGGAGCTGTTTTTT. Translating it yields CASSSTDFNTGELFF.

The chain carries TRBV10-3 and TRBJ1-1; 7 positions match TRBD1. The ends lost 7 bases at V and 4 bases at J; junction bases unmatched: 6. CDR1 and CDR2 (germline): ENHRY, SYGVKD. CDR3 length: 13 residues. This CDR3 is CAITAGGLTEAFF. Written as DNA, the CDR3 is TGTGCCATCACAGCAGGGGGTCTCACTGAAGCTTTCTTT.